Listed below are T cell receptor beta chains from one sample, sequenced in a study of regulatory T cells in long-lasting Graves disease. One entry per CDR3 protein results from TCRdb running MiXCR on the multiplex PCR reads. Of some 400,000 distinct CDR3 sequences in the sample, under 15% are singletons; the top ten hold over 15%. These same data were also listed under a study on T cells in Graves' hyperthyroidism and ophthalmopathy.

The sample was peripheral blood mononuclear cells (PBMCs), taken at new diagnosis, from a patient treated with antithyroid drugs. All receptors come from a woman in her thirties with Graves disease. Both conserved end residues are part of each CDR3. A D gene is named only where the DNA matches it firmly. The size of a clone is reported for some rows only, either as once, few or many, or as a class for expanded clones.

clone_size | d_call | j_call | v_call | cdr3_nt | cdr3_aa
many | . | TRBJ2-3 | TRBV24-1 | TGTGCCACCAGTGACCCCAGCGCTCCGGTGGCAGATACGCAGTATTTT | CATSDPSAPVADTQYF
few | . | TRBJ1-1 | TRBV4-1 | TGCGCCAGCAGCCAGGGCGACACTGAAGCTTTCTTT | CASSQGDTEAFF
few | . | TRBJ2-7 | TRBV7-9 | TGTGCCAGCAGCTTTTGGAAGGGACCCTCCTACGAGCAGTACTTC | CASSFWKGPSYEQYF
. | TRBD2 | TRBJ2-2 | TRBV18 | TGTGCCAGCTCACCACCGGGGTTAGCGGGATCCACCGGGGAGCTGTTTTTT | CASSPPGLAGSTGELFF
. | . | TRBJ2-2 | TRBV7-3 | TGTGCCAGCAGTAAGGAGGGAGCTTTCACCGGGGAGCTGTTTTTT | CASSKEGAFTGELFF
. | . | TRBJ1-5 | TRBV9 | TGTGCCAGCAGCGTAGGGGCCAGGGCCACGCGGGATCAGCCCCAGCATTTT | CASSVGARATRDQPQHF
. | . | TRBJ2-7 | TRBV4-1 | TGCGCCAGCAGCCGCTCCCGGGGCAGGCCCTACGAGCAGTACTTC | CASSRSRGRPYEQYF
few | TRBD1 | TRBJ2-7 | TRBV9 | TGTGCCAGCAGCGTAGGTGGGACAGGGCTCGAGCAGTACTTC | CASSVGGTGLEQYF
many | TRBD1 | TRBJ1-5 | TRBV28 | TGTGCCAGCAGCTTCGGGGATGGACAGGGATGGGAGCCCCAGCATTTT | CASSFGDGQGWEPQHF
. | . | TRBJ2-7 | TRBV12-3/TRBV12-4 | TGTGCCAGCAGTTATCTAGGAGGGAGCTCCTACGAGCAGTACTTC | CASSYLGGSSYEQYF
. | TRBD1 | TRBJ1-5 | TRBV19 | TGTGCCAGTACCAGGACAGGGGGCGAGATCATTCAGCCCCAGCATTTT | CASTRTGGEIIQPQHF
many | . | TRBJ2-2 | TRBV6-2/TRBV6-3 | TGTGCCAGCAGTTACTCGTATGAGGGCACCGGGGAGCTGTTTTTT | CASSYSYEGTGELFF
many | . | TRBJ2-1 | TRBV6-1 | TGTGCCAGCAGTACATCAGACCGACTAGTCACTGAGCAGTTCTTC | CASSTSDRLVTEQFF
many | . | TRBJ2-3 | TRBV5-1 | TGTGCCAGCAGTTTCAACACAGATACGCAGTATTTT | CASSFNTDTQYF
many | TRBD2 | TRBJ2-2 | TRBV6-1 | TGTGCCAGCAGCGTAGCGGGGGCGAACACCGGGGAGCTGTTTTTT | CASSVAGANTGELFF
many | TRBD2 | TRBJ2-1 | TRBV11-3 | TGTGCCAGCAGCACACGCCGGGGGAGGGGATACAATGAGCAGTTCTTC | CASSTRRGRGYNEQFF
many | TRBD1 | TRBJ2-5 | TRBV2 | TGTGCCAGCGGGGGAGACAGGGGGAGGGAGACCCAGTACTTC | CASGGDRGRETQYF
many | . | TRBJ1-1 | TRBV30 | TGTGCCTGGAGTGAGTTGGGCAGGGCGGGGATTGAAGCTTTCTTT | CAWSELGRAGIEAFF
many | TRBD1 | TRBJ1-1 | TRBV20-1 | TGCAGTGCTAGGAGTACAGGGGTGGTAGGCACTGAAGCTTTCTTT | CSARSTGVVGTEAFF
few | . | TRBJ2-2 | TRBV25-1 | TGTGCCACGCGACGAGACCCACCGAACACCGGGGAGCTGTTTTTT | CATRRDPPNTGELFF
. | TRBD2 | TRBJ2-1 | TRBV20-1 | TGCAGTGCTAGAGATGGAGGGACTAGCGGGAGCAGTGAGCAGTTCTTC | CSARDGGTSGSSEQFF
. | . | TRBJ2-6 | TRBV27 | TGTGCCAGCAGTTTATCTCTCAGGGCTGGGGCCAACGTCCTGACTTTC | CASSLSLRAGANVLTF
many | . | TRBJ1-3 | TRBV28 | TGTGCCAGCAGTTTGAGGGGGAACACCATATATTTT | CASSLRGNTIYF
. | TRBD1 | TRBJ2-1 | TRBV19 | TGTGCCAGTAGTATAGGGACAGGGAGGAATGAGCAGTTCTTC | CASSIGTGRNEQFF
many | TRBD1 | TRBJ1-2 | TRBV12-3/TRBV12-4 | TGTGCCAGCAGTTTACGACAGGGGAGGTACTATGGCTACACCTTC | CASSLRQGRYYGYTF
many | TRBD1 | TRBJ1-1 | TRBV5-1 | TGCGCCAGCAGTCGCCGGCCGGGACAGGGGATGGAAAACACTGAAGCTTTCTTT | CASSRRPGQGMENTEAFF
few | . | TRBJ2-3 | TRBV3-1 | TGTGCCAGCAGCCCAGTTACTAGACTTCGCACAGATACGCAGTGTTTT | CASSPVTRLRTDTQCF
few | . | TRBJ1-5 | TRBV15 | TGTGCCACCAACACCCAGCCCCAGCCCCAGCATTTT | CATNTQPQPQHF
many | . | TRBJ1-1 | TRBV3-1 | TGTGCCAGCAGCCAAGCTCAGGGGCGGAACACTGAAGCTTTCTTT | CASSQAQGRNTEAFF
few | TRBD2 | TRBJ2-2 | TRBV4-2 | TGTGCCAGCAGCCAAGAGTGGGGGGGGGGGGAGCTGTTTTTT | CASSQEWGGGELFF
. | TRBD2 | TRBJ2-7 | TRBV3-1 | TGTGCCAGCAGCCAACTCAAAGGACTAGCGGGAGGGCGCGACTACGAGCAGTACTTC | CASSQLKGLAGGRDYEQYF
few | . | TRBJ1-2 | TRBV6-2/TRBV6-3 | TGTGCCAGCTGTTTCTCTGTGGGTGATGGCTACACCTTC | CASCFSVGDGYTF
many | . | TRBJ2-2 | TRBV27 | TGTGCCAGCAGTCCGTACCTACAAGGGGAGCTGTTTTTT | CASSPYLQGELFF
many | . | TRBJ2-7 | TRBV6-1 | TGTGCCAGCAGTACCCTTGCGGAGGGCCTATACGAGCAGTACTTC | CASSTLAEGLYEQYF
. | . | TRBJ1-3 | TRBV7-7 | TGTGCTAGCAGCGTCTACGATGGAAACACCATATATTTT | CASSVYDGNTIYF
many | . | TRBJ1-2 | TRBV12-3/TRBV12-4 | TGTGCCAGCAGTACCCGACAGAAACCCAGCTATGGCTACACCTTC | CASSTRQKPSYGYTF
many | . | TRBJ1-1 | TRBV5-8 | TGTGCCAGCAGCCCATACCAGGGGAACACTGAAGCTTTCTTT | CASSPYQGNTEAFF
many | . | TRBJ1-2 | TRBV29-1 | TGCAGCGTTGAAGTTGGGGACCGACCTAACTATGGCTACACCTTC | CSVEVGDRPNYGYTF
few | TRBD2 | TRBJ2-1 | TRBV5-1 | TGCGCCAGCAGCGCTAGGACTAGTTTCGATGAGCAGTTCTTC | CASSARTSFDEQFF
many | . | TRBJ2-1 | TRBV6-1 | TGTGCCAGCAGCCGGACGGGCTACAATGAGCAGTTCTTC | CASSRTGYNEQFF